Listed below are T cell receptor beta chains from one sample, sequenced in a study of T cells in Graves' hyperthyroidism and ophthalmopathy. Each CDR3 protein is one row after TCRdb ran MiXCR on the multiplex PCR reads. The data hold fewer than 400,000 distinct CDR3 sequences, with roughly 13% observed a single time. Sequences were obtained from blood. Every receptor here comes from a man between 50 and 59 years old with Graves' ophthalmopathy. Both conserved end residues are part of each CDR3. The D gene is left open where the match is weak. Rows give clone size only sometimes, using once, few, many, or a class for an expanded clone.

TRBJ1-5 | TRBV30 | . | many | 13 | TGTGCCTGGAGTCACCGATACAATCAGCCCCAGCATTTT | CAWSHRYNQPQHF
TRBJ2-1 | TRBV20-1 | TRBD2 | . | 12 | TGCAGTGCTAGAGGTCGGCGGGAGGGGAGGTTCTTC | CSARGRREGRFF
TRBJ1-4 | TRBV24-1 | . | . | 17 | TGTGCCACCAGTTCGGAGACAGGAAGACAAACTAATGAAAAACTGTTTTTT | CATSSETGRQTNEKLFF
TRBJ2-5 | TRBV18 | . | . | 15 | TGTGCCAGCTCACCACAAACAGGGACCCGGGGGACCCAGTACTTC | CASSPQTGTRGTQYF
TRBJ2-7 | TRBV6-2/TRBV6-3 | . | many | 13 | TGTGCCAGCAGTGCCCCTGCCTATCTGGAGCAGTACTTC | CASSAPAYLEQYF
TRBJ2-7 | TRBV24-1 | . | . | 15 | TGTGCCACCAGTGATTCGGGGGCCCCACTGAGGGAGCAGTACTTC | CATSDSGAPLREQYF
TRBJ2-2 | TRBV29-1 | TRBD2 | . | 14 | TGCAGCGTTGAACGGGACTACAACACCGGGGGGCTGTTTTTT | CSVERDYNTGGLFF
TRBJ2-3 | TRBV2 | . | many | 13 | TGTGCCAGCGCTCAAATTCAAACAGATACGCAGTATTTT | CASAQIQTDTQYF
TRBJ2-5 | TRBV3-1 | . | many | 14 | TGTGCCAGCAGCCAAAGGTCAAGACAAGAGACCCAGTACTTC | CASSQRSRQETQYF
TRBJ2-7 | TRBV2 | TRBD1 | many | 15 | TGTGCCAGCAGTGAGGACAGGGTCTTCGAGTCGGAGCAGTACTTC | CASSEDRVFESEQYF
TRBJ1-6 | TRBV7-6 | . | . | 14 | TGTGCCAGCAGCCAACAGGGTACGGGGTCACCCCTCCACTTT | CASSQQGTGSPLHF
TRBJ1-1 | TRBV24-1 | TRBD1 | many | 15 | TGTGCCACCCGTCCCGGGACAGGATCGAACACTGAAGCTTTCTTT | CATRPGTGSNTEAFF
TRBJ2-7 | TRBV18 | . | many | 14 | TGTGCCAGCTCACCGGCGGGGAGCTCCTACGAGCAGTACTTC | CASSPAGSSYEQYF
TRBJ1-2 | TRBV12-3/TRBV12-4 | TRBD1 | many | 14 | TGTGCCAGCAGTTACCGGGACAGGGAGAGTGGCTACACCTTC | CASSYRDRESGYTF
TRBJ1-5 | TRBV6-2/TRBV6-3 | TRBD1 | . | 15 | TGTGCCAGCAGTTTTGTAGGACAGGGTGACCAGCCCCAGCATTTT | CASSFVGQGDQPQHF
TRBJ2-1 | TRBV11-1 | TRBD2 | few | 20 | TGTGCCAGCAGCTCCGGGGGACTAGCGGGAGGACGGAGCTCCTACAATGAGCAGTTCTTC | CASSSGGLAGGRSSYNEQFF
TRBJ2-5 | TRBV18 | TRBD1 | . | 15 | TGTGCCAGCTCACCAACGACAGGGGGTAAAGAGACCCAGTACTTC | CASSPTTGGKETQYF
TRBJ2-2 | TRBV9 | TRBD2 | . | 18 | TGTGCCAGCAGCGTAGCGCTAGCGGGAGTTGGGGGCACCGGGGAGCTGTTTTTT | CASSVALAGVGGTGELFF
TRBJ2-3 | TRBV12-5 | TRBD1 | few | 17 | TGTGCTAGTGGCCGAGATATGGACAGGGGGTACACAGATACGCAGTATTTT | CASGRDMDRGYTDTQYF
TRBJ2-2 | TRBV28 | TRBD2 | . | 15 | TGTGCCACCACGACGGGACTAGCGGGTGCCGGGGAGCTGTTTTTT | CATTTGLAGAGELFF
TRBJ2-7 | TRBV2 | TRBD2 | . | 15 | TGTGCCAGCAGTGAACTAGCGGGAAGCTCCTACGAGCAGTACTTC | CASSELAGSSYEQYF
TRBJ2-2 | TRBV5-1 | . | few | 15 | TGCGCCAGCAGCACCCACATGGGGGCCACCGGGGAGCTGTTTTTT | CASSTHMGATGELFF
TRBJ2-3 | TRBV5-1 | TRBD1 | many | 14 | TGCGCCAGCAGCTCAACGACAGGGCCAGATACGCAGTATTTT | CASSSTTGPDTQYF
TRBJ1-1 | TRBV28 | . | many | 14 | TGTGCCAGCAGAAGCAGGGGCCCGAACACTGAAGCTTTCTTT | CASRSRGPNTEAFF
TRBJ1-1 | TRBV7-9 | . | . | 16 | TGTGCCAGCAGCTTAAAGGTGGGCACACTGAACACTGAAGCTTTCTTT | CASSLKVGTLNTEAFF